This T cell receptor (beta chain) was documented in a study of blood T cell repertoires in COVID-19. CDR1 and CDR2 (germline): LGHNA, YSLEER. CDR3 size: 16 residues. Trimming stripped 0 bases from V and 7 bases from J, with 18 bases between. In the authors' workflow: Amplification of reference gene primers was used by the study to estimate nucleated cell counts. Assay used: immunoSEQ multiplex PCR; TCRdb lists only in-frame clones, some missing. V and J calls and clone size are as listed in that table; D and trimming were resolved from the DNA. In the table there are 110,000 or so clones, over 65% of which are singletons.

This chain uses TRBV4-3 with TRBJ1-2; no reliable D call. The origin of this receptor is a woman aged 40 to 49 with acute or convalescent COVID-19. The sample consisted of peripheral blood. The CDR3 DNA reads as TGCGCCAGCAGCCAAGATCTCGAAAGGGAGTCGGGTGGCTACACCTTC. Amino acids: CASSQDLERESGGYTF.